This entry lists 29 T cell receptor beta chains sequenced from one sample in a study of CD8+ T cells in alopecia areata. RNA was isolated and reverse transcribed to cDNA, the sequencing template. TCRdb keeps only in-frame clones here, not all; method: immunoSEQ multiplex PCR. The sample contains 150,000 or so clones, 50% to 65% of which appear only once. Sequencing input: CD4+ T cells sorted from blood. Receptors were obtained from a human donor in good health.

This clone was found a few times. The genes are TRBV19 and TRBJ2-1; TRBD1 agrees at 7 bases. This CDR3 comprises 16 residues. With V trimmed by 4 bases and J by 0 bases, 6 bases remained unmatched. Germline V lookup: CDR1 LNHDA, CDR2 SQIVND (reference sequence). CDR3 residues: CASSRDSPSSYNEQFF. DNA of the CDR3: TGTGCCAGTAGTAGGGACAGCCCGAGCTCCTACAATGAGCAGTTCTTC.

The genes are TRBV4-1 and TRBJ1-1; 7 bases map to TRBD1. The CDR3 is made up of 14 amino acids. J gave up 7 bases and V 2 bases, and 7 bases lay outside the gene matches. Germline loops: CDR1 MGHRA, CDR2 YSYEKL. Written as DNA, the CDR3 is TGCGCCAGCAGCCAACCCGGGACAGCTCGTGAAGCTTTCTTT. Translated: CASSQPGTAREAFF.

This clone appeared a few times. The rearrangement uses TRBV6-5 and TRBJ2-1; TRBD1 aligns across 7 bases. Germline trimming cut 7 bases from V and 4 bases from J; bases unmatched to any gene: 4. Germline V gene lookup returns CDR1 MNHEY and CDR2 SVGAGI. This CDR3 has 13 amino acids. This CDR3 is CASTPRGYNEQFF. In nucleotides, the CDR3 is TGTGCCAGCACTCCCAGGGGGTACAATGAGCAGTTCTTC.

This clone turned up a few times. V usage is TRBV7-3 and J usage is TRBJ2-1; 8 bases are shared with TRBD2. V lost 3 bases to trimming and J lost 9 bases; unmatched junction nucleotides: 4. In germline, CDR1 is SGHTA, CDR2 FQGTGA. The CDR3 consists of 13 residues. CDR3 in amino acids: CASSFSGTGEQFF. The CDR3 nucleotides read TGTGCCAGCAGCTTTAGCGGGACGGGTGAGCAGTTCTTC.

The CDR3: CASSGEGQITFF. The CDR3 coding sequence is TGTGCCAGCAGCGGAGAGGGACAGATTACGTTCTTC. The chain carries TRBV9 and TRBJ2-1; 7 bases are shared with TRBD1. In germline, CDR1 is SGDLS, CDR2 YYNGEE. The V and J ends lost 3 bases and 15 bases, in that order; junction bases with no gene match: 9. The CDR3 is 12 amino acids.

Note on this clone: This may come from a read error, since a much larger clone is one base off. V and J are TRBV7-9 and TRBJ2-5; unclear D gene. Per the germline V gene, CDR1 is SEHNR and CDR2 is FQNEAQ (reference sequence). V lost 5 bases, J lost 0 bases, and 1 base lay in between. The CDR3 sequence is 11 residues long. The CDR3 DNA reads as TGTGCCAGCAGCCACCAAGAGACCCAGTACTTC. It translates to CASSHQETQYF.

The sample holds a few counts of this clone. The DNA for the CDR3 is TGTGCCAGTAGTATCCCTAGAAAACACGGGGAGCTGTTTTTT. It yields the protein CASSIPRKHGELFF. The chain has TRBV19 and TRBJ2-2; no definite D call. The CDR3 runs to 14 residues. The V gene lost 3 bases and the J gene lost 7 bases, with 12 bases spanning the gap. CDR1 and CDR2 from the germline V gene are LNHDA and SQIVND (reference sequence).

The V gene is TRBV30, the J gene TRBJ1-2; D is undetermined. CDR3 length equals 12 residues. Germline CDR1 is GTSNPN and CDR2 is SVGIG (reference sequence). The V gene lost 5 bases and the J gene lost 4 bases, with 11 bases spanning the gap. The CDR3 coding sequence is TGTGCCTGGGAGGAAGGTTTCTATGGCTACACCTTC. Translation gives CAWEEGFYGYTF.

The gene calls are TRBV7-2 and TRBJ2-1; TRBD2 matches at 8 bases. Unmatched junction bases numbered 7, after V lost 5 bases and J lost 10 bases. Germline CDR1 and CDR2: SGHTA and FQGNSA. CDR3 size: 13 residues. CDR3 in amino acids: CASSLHSGGEQFF. The CDR3 nucleotides read TGTGCCAGCAGCCTCCATTCGGGGGGGGAGCAGTTCTTC.

The chain carries TRBV27 and TRBJ1-3; D not certain. The germline V and J ends were trimmed by 8 bases and 4 bases, with 6 bases remaining between them. Germline V lookup: CDR1 MNHEY, CDR2 SMNVEV (reference sequence). The CDR3 contains 11 residues. CDR3 coding DNA: TGTGCCAGCGCCCGGGGAAACACCATATATTTT. Protein product: CASARGNTIYF.

The rearrangement joins TRBV6-5 to TRBJ2-7; possibly TRBD1 or TRBD2 for D (5 bases each). The CDR3 loop spans 15 amino acids. V was trimmed by 7 bases and J by 1 base, leaving 17 bases between them. Germline V gene lookup returns CDR1 MNHEY and CDR2 SVGAGI. The CDR3 DNA reads as TGTGCCAGCACCGACGGGGCCGCAGGGTCCTACGAGCAGTACTTC. This gives the protein CASTDGAAGSYEQYF.

This chain joins TRBV30 and TRBJ1-2, with D hard to call. This CDR3 has 13 residues. The V gene's germline CDR1 is GTSNPN and CDR2 SVGIG (reference sequence). Trimming cost V 1 base and J 7 bases, with 13 bases left between them. The CDR3 region is CAWSALHFGGYTF. CDR3 nucleotides: TGTGCCTGGAGTGCCCTTCATTTTGGTGGCTACACCTTC. Based on the CDR3 plus reference TRBV30 and TRBJ1-2, the full variable domain is SQTIHQWPATLVQPVGSPLSLECTVEGTSNPNLYWYRQAAGRGLQLLFYSVGIGQISSEVPQNLSASRPQDRQFILSSKKLLLSDSGFYLCAWSALHFGGYTFGSGTRLTVV.

The rearrangement uses TRBV4-2 and TRBJ2-7; D is unresolved. With 3 bases removed from V and 2 bases from J, the gap between germline ends came to 20 bases. Germline values: CDR1 LGHNA, CDR2 YNFKEQ. This CDR3 spans 17 amino acids. The CDR3: CASSQSANPTSTYEQYF. The CDR3 coding sequence is TGTGCCAGCAGCCAGAGTGCCAACCCCACATCCACCTACGAGCAGTACTTC.

This clone is a singleton in its sample. The chain combines TRBV7-3 with TRBJ2-2; a possible D gene is TRBD2 (6 bases). The germline gives CDR1 SGHTA, CDR2 FQGTGA. The CDR3 is 16 amino acids. The V gene lost 1 base and the J gene lost 5 bases, with 14 bases spanning the gap. DNA for the CDR3: TGTGCCAGCAGCTTAATGGCGGCGGGACGTACCGGGGAGCTGTTTTTT. This gives the protein CASSLMAAGRTGELFF. The complete variable domain, with remaining parts taken from reference TRBV7-3 and TRBJ2-2, reads GAGVSQTPSNKVTEKGKYVELRCDPISGHTALYWYRQSLGQGPEFLIYFQGTGAADDSGLPNDRFFAVRPEGSVSTLKIQRTERGDSAVYLCASSLMAAGRTGELFFGEGSRLTVL.

On this clone: The sample holds other DNA sequences that translate to the same CDR3. V usage is TRBV29-1 and J usage is TRBJ2-5, with TRBD1 as a possible D gene (5 bases). The ends were cut back, 4 bases at V and 5 bases at J, with 14 bases in the middle. Germline CDR1 reads SQVTM; CDR2 reads ANQGSEA. The CDR3 is 13 amino acids. The CDR3 sequence: CSVGLGARETQYF. CDR3 nucleotide sequence: TGCAGCGTTGGCCTAGGGGCGAGGGAGACCCAGTACTTC. Complete variable domain (other parts from reference TRBV29-1 and TRBJ2-5): SAVISQKPSRDICQRGTSLTIQCQVDSQVTMMFWYRQQPGQSLTLIATANQGSEATYESGFVIDKFPISRPNLTFSTLTVSNMSPEDSSIYLCSVGLGARETQYFGPGTRLLVL.

The chain joins TRBV14 to TRBJ2-1, with D maybe TRBD1 (6 bases). Per the germline V gene, CDR1 is SGHDN and CDR2 is FVKESK. Trimming removed 4 bases from V and 12 bases from J, with 16 bases in between. The CDR3 is made up of 13 amino acids. CDR3: CASSLNITRGQFF. CDR3 nucleotides: TGTGCCAGCAGCCTAAATATCACCAGGGGGCAGTTCTTC.

With respect to this clone: Other DNA sequences in this specimen translate into the identical CDR3. The J gene is TRBJ2-3, the V gene TRBV4-2, with 10 bases that match TRBD2. Trimming removed 0 bases from V and 0 bases from J; junction bases left unmatched: 3. The CDR3 consists of 17 residues. Germline assignment: CDR1 LGHNA and CDR2 YNFKEQ. CDR3 nucleotides: TGTGCCAGCAGCCAAGAAAGGACTAGCGGAAGCACAGATACGCAGTATTTT. Its protein is CASSQERTSGSTDTQYF.

The chain joins TRBV30 to TRBJ2-5; TRBD1 aligns across 9 bases. Germline V gene sequence: CDR1 GTSNPN, CDR2 SVGIG (reference sequence). Trimming took 0 bases from V and 4 from J; bases not matched to a gene: 6. The CDR3 length is 15 residues. The CDR3 region is CAWSVGQGKRETQYF. The DNA for the CDR3 is TGTGCCTGGAGTGTTGGACAGGGGAAGCGAGAGACCCAGTACTTC.

The chain carries TRBV30 and TRBJ2-1; 13 bases fit TRBD2. V shed 1 base and J 2 bases; nucleotides not matched to a gene: 5. CDR1 is GTSNPN and CDR2 is SVGIG in the germline V gene (reference sequence). There are 17 residues in the CDR3. The DNA of the CDR3 is TGTGCCTGGAGTGGAACTAGCGGGAGGGCCGCCTACAATGAGCAGTTCTTC. Encoded protein: CAWSGTSGRAAYNEQFF.

J is TRBJ1-5 and V is TRBV19, with D possibly TRBD1 on 5 matching bases. The V gene's germline CDR1 is LNHDA and CDR2 SQIVND (reference sequence). The CDR3 is made up of 14 amino acids. Trimming stripped 3 bases from V and 7 bases from J, with 13 bases between. CDR3 region: CASSIGSGGQPQHF. CDR3 nucleotides: TGTGCCAGTAGTATTGGAAGCGGGGGGCAGCCCCAGCATTTT.

V and J are TRBV7-9 and TRBJ1-1; D gene ambiguous. The germline gives CDR1 SEHNR, CDR2 FQNEAQ (reference sequence). This CDR3 has 13 amino acids. The V end was cut by 5 bases, the J end by 3 bases, with 10 bases between. CDR3 bases: TGTGCCAGCAGCCCAGACCCTTACACTGAAGCTTTCTTT. Translating it yields CASSPDPYTEAFF.

V gene TRBV2 combines with J gene TRBJ2-7; no clear D gene. V was clipped by 2 bases and J by 0 bases, with 11 bases between them. CDR3 length: 15 amino acids. Germline CDR1 is SNHLY and CDR2 is FYNNEI. The CDR3 region has the DNA TGTGCCAGCAGTGAAATTAACAGAAACTCCTACGAGCAGTACTTC. It specifies CASSEINRNSYEQYF.

The V gene is TRBV6-6, the J gene TRBJ2-1; D is unclear. Trimming removed 9 bases at V and 5 bases at J, with 11 bases between. The CDR3 spans 12 residues. Per germline, CDR1 MNHNY and CDR2 SVGAGI (reference sequence). The CDR3 bases are TGTGCCAGTGTAGGGCTCAACAATGAGCAGTTCTTC. Translating it yields CASVGLNNEQFF.

The rearrangement uses TRBV5-6 and TRBJ2-3; no reliable D call. CDR1 and CDR2 (germline): SGHDT, YYEEEE. The V and J ends lost 4 bases and 2 bases respectively, with 8 bases between them. The CDR3 contains 13 residues. CDR3 DNA: TGTGCCAGCAGCCCCGCACCCACAGATACGCAGTATTTT. Residues: CASSPAPTDTQYF.

This clone was seen more than once but under ten times. This rearrangement joins TRBV29-1 to TRBJ2-7, with D possibly matching TRBD1 (6 bases). This CDR3 comprises 12 residues. Germline V gene data show CDR1 as SQVTM and CDR2 as ANQGSEA. V was shortened by 6 bases and J by 3 bases, with 12 bases between the two germline ends. CDR3 residues: CSVYTGFYEQYF. CDR3 in DNA: TGCAGCGTCTACACAGGGTTCTACGAGCAGTACTTC.

The V and J genes are TRBV13 and TRBJ2-5, with D maybe TRBD2 (6 bases). This CDR3 has 15 amino acids. Germline CDR1 and CDR2: PRHDT and FYEKMQ (reference sequence). Trimming left V 5 bases short and J 5 bases short, with 18 bases between. The CDR3 nucleotides read TGTGCCAGCAGCCCCTGGGGCCGGGCGGGGGAGACCCAGTACTTC. Translating it yields CASSPWGRAGETQYF.

This clone was counted once. This chain joins TRBV4-1 and TRBJ2-7; D may match TRBD1 or TRBD2 (5 bases each). The CDR3 consists of 16 residues. V was shortened by 0 bases and J by 3 bases, with 15 bases between the two germline ends. Germline CDR1 and CDR2: MGHRA and YSYEKL. The CDR3, as DNA: TGCGCCAGCAGCCAAGAAGGTGGGACGGATTTCTACGAGCAGTACTTC. This translates into CASSQEGGTDFYEQYF.

V usage is TRBV18 and J usage is TRBJ2-6, with D tentatively TRBD1 (6 bases). The CDR3 loop spans 18 amino acids. Germline V gene lookup returns CDR1 KGHSH and CDR2 LQKENI. V lost 3 bases and J lost 0, with 15 bases in between. This CDR3 is CASSPSRGMLSGANVLTF. The CDR3 nucleotides read TGTGCCAGCTCACCCTCCAGGGGCATGCTCTCTGGGGCCAACGTCCTGACTTTC.

This clone was observed a few times. The gene calls are TRBV7-9 and TRBJ2-1; 7 bases are a match to TRBD2. The CDR3 extends over 16 amino acids. V lost 1 base to trimming and J lost 8 bases; unmatched junction nucleotides: 11. CDR1 and CDR2 (germline): SEHNR, FQNEAQ (reference sequence). The CDR3 region is CASSLGGGRAQYEQFF. DNA of the CDR3: TGTGCCAGCAGCTTAGGAGGAGGGAGGGCCCAGTATGAGCAGTTCTTC.